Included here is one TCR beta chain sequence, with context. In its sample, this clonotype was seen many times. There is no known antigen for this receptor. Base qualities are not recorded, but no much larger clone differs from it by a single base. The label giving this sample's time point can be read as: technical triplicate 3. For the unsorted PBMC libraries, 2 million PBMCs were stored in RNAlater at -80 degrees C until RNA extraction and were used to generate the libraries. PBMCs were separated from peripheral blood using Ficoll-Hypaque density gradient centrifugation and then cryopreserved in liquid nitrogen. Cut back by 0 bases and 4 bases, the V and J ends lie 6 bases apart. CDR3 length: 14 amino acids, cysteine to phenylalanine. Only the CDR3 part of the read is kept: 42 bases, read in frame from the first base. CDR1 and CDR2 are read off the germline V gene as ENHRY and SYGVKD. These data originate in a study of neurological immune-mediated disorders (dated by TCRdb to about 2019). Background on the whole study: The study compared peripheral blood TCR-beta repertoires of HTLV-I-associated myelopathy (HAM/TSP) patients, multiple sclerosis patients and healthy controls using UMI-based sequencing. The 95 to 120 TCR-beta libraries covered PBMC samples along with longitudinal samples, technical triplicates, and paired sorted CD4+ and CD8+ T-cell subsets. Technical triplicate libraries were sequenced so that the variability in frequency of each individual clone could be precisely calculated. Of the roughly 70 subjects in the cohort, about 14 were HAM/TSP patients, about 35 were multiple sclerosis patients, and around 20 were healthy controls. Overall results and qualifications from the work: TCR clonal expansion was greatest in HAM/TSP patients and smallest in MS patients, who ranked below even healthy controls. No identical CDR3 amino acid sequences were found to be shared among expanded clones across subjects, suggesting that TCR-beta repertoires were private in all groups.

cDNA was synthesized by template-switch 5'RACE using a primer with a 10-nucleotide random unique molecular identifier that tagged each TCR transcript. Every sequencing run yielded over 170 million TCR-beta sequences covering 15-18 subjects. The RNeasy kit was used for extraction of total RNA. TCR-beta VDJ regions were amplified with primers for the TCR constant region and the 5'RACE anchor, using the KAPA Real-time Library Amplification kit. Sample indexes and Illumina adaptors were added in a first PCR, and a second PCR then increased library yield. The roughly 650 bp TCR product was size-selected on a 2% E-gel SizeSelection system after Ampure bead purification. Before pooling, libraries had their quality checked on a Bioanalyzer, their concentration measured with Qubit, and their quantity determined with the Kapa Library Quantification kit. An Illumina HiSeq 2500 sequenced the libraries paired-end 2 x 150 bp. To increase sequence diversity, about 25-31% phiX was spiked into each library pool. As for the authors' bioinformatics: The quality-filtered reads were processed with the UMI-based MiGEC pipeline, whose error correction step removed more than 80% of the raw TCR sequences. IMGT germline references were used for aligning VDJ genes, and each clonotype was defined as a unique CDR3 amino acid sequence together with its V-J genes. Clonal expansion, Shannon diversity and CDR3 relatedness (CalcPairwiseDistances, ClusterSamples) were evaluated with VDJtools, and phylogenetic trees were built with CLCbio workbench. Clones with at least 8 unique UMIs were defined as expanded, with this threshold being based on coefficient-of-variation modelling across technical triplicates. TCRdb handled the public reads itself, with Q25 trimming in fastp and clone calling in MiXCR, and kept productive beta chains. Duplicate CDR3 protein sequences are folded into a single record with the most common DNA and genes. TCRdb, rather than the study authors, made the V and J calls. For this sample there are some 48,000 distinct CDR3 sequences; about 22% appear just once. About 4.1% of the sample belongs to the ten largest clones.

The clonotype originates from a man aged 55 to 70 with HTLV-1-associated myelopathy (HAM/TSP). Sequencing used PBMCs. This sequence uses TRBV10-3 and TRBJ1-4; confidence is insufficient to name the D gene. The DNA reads TGTGCCATCAGTGAGTCCGCAGATAATGAAAAACTGTTTTTT. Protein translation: CAISESADNEKLFF.